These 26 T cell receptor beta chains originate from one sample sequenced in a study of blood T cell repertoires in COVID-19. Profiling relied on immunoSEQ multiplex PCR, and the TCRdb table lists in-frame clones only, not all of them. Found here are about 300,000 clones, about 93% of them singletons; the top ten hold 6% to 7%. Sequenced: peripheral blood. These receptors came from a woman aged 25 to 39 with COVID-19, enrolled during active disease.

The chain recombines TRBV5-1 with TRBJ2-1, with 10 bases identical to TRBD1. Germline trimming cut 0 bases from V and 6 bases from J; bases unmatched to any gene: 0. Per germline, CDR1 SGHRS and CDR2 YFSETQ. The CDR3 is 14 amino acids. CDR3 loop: CASSLGTGGNEQFF. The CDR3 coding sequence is TGCGCCAGCAGCTTGGGGACAGGGGGCAATGAGCAGTTCTTC.

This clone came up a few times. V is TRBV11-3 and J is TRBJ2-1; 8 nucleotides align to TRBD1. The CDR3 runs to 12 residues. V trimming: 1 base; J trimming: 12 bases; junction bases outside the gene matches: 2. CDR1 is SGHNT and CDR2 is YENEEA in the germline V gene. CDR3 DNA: TGTGCCAGCAGCTTAGTCAGGGGGCGGCAGTTCTTC. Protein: CASSLVRGRQFF. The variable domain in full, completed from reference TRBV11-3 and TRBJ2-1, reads EAGVVQSPRYKIIEKKQPVAFWCNPISGHNTLYWYLQNLGQGPELLIRYENEEAVDDSQLPKDRFSAERLKGVDSTLKIQPAELGDSAVYLCASSLVRGRQFFGPGTRLTVL.

CDR3 nucleotide sequence: TGTGCCAGCAGCTTAGACAGGGGCTGGGGCTACACCTTC. This gives the protein CASSLDRGWGYTF. The chain is built from TRBV7-3 and TRBJ1-2, with 8 bases identical to TRBD1. The CDR3 contains 13 residues. From germline, CDR1 is SGHTA and CDR2 FQGTGA. Trimming removed 2 bases from V and 8 bases from J; junction bases left unmatched: 4.

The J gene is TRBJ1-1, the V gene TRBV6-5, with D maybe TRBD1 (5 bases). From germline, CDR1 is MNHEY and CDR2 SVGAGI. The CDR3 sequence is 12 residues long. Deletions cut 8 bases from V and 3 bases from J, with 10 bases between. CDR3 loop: CASAAGYTEAFF. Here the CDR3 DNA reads TGTGCCAGCGCTGCAGGGTACACTGAAGCTTTCTTT.

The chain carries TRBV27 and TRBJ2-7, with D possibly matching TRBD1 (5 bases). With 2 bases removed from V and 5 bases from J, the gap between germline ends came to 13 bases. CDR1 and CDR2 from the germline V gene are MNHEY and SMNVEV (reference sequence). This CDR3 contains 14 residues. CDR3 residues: CASSLRKGIDEQYF. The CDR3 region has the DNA TGTGCCAGCAGTTTACGGAAGGGGATCGACGAGCAGTACTTC.

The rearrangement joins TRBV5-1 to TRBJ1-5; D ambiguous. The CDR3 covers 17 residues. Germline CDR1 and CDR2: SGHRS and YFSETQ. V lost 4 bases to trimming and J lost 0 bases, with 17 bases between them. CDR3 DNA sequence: TGCGCCAGCAGCCCTGGGCACAGCTCCTATAGCAATCAGCCCCAGCATTTT. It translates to CASSPGHSSYSNQPQHF.

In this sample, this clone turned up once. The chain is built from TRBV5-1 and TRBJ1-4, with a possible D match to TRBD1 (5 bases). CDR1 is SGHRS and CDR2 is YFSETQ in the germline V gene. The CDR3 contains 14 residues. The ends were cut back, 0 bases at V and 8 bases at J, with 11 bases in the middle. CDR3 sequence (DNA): TGCGCCAGCAGCTTGGATCAGGGTAGGGAAAAACTGTTTTTT. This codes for CASSLDQGREKLFF.

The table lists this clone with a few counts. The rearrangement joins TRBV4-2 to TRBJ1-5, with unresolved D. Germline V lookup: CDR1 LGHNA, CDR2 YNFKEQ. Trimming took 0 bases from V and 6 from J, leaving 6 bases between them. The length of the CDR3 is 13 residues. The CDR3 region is CASSQEGRQPQHF. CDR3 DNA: TGTGCCAGCAGCCAAGAGGGCCGTCAGCCCCAGCATTTT.

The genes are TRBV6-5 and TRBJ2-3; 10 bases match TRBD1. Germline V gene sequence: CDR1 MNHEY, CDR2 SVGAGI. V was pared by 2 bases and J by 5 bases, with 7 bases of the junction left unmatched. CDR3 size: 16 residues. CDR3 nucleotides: TGTGCCAGCAGTTACGAGGTCGGGACAGGGGAAGATACGCAGTATTTT. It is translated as CASSYEVGTGEDTQYF.

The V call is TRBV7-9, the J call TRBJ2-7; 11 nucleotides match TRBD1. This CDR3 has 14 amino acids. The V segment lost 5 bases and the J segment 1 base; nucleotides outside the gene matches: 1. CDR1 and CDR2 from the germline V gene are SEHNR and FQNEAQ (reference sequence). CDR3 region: CASSRDRGSYEQYF. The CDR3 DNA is TGTGCCAGCAGCCGGGACAGGGGGTCCTACGAGCAGTACTTC.

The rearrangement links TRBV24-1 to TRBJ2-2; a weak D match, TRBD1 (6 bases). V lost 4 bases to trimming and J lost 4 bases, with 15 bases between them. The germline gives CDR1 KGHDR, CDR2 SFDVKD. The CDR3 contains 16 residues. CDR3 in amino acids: CATSDYRAPATGELFF. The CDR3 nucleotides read TGTGCCACCAGTGACTACAGGGCTCCTGCCACCGGGGAGCTGTTTTTT.

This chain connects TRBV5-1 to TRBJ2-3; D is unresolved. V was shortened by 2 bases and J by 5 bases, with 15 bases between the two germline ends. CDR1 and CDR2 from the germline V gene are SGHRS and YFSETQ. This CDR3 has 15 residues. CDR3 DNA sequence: TGCGCCAGCAGCTTACGGCGAGGAGTGGTAGATACGCAGTATTTT. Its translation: CASSLRRGVVDTQYF.

The CDR3 reads CASSQDPGETYGYTF. CDR3 bases: TGCGCCAGCAGCCAAGATCCCGGGGAAACCTATGGCTACACCTTC. The chain uses TRBV4-1 and TRBJ1-2, with D unclear. CDR3 size: 15 residues. The V end lost 0 bases, the J end lost 4 bases, and 12 bases lay between the germline ends. CDR1 is MGHRA and CDR2 is YSYEKL in the germline V gene.

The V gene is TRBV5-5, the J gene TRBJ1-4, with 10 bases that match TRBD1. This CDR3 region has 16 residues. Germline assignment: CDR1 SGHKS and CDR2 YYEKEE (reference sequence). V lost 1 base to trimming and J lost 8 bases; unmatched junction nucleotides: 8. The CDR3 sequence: CASSLITGQGDEKLFF. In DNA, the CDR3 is TGTGCCAGCAGCTTGATTACCGGACAGGGGGACGAAAAACTGTTTTTT. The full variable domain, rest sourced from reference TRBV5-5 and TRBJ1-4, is DAGVTQSPTHLIKTRGQQVTLRCSPISGHKSVSWYQQVLGQGPQFIFQYYEKEERGRGNFPDRFSARQFPNYSSELNVNALLLGDSALYLCASSLITGQGDEKLFFGSGTQLSVL.

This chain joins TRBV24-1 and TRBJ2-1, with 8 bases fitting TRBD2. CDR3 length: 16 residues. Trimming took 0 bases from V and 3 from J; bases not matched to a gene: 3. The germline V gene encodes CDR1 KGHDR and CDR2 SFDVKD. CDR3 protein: CATSDLSGSDYNEQFF. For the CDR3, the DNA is TGTGCCACCAGTGATTTGAGCGGGAGTGACTACAATGAGCAGTTCTTC.

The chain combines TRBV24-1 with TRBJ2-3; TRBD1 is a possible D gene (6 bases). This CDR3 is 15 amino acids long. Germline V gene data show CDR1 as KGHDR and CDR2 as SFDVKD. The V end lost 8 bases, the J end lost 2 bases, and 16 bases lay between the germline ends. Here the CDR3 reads CATTKGGGVTDTQYF. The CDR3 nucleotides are TGTGCCACCACGAAGGGTGGGGGCGTCACAGATACGCAGTATTTT.

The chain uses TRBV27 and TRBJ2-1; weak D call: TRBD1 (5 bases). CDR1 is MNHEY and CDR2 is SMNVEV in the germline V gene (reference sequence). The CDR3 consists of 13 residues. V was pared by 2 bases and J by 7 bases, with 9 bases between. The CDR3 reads CASSLGAGNEQFF. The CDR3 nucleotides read TGTGCCAGCAGTTTAGGGGCAGGGAATGAGCAGTTCTTC.

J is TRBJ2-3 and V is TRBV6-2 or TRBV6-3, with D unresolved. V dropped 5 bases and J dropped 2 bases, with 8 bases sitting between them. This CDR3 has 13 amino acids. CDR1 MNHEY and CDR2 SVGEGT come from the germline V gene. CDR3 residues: CASSHQATDTQYF. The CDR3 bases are TGTGCCAGCAGTCATCAGGCCACAGATACGCAGTATTTT.

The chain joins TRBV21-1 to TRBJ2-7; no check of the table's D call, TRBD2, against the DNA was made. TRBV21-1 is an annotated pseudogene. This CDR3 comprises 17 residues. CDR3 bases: TGTGCCAGCCCCAAAGAAGGGAGGGGGGCCGCCTCCTACGAGCAGTACTTC. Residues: CASPKEGRGAASYEQYF.

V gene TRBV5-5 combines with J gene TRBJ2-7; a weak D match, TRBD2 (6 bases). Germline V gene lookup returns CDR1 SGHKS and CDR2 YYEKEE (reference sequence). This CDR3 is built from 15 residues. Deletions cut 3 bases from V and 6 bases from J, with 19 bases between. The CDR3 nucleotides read TGTGCCAGCAGCTACCGGCCTGACACTAGCCCCGAGCAGTACTTC. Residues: CASSYRPDTSPEQYF.

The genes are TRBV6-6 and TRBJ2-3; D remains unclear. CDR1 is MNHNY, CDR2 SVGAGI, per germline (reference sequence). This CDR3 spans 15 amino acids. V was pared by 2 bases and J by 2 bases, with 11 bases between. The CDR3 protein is CASSYDSQITDTQYF. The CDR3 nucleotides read TGTGCCAGCAGTTACGACTCCCAGATCACAGATACGCAGTATTTT.

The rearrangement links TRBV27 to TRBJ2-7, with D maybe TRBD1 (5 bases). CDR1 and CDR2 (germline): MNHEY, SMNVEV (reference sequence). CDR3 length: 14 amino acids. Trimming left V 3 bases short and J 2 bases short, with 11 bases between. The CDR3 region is CASSFEDTPYEQYF. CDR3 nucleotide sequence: TGTGCCAGCAGTTTCGAGGACACCCCCTACGAGCAGTACTTC.

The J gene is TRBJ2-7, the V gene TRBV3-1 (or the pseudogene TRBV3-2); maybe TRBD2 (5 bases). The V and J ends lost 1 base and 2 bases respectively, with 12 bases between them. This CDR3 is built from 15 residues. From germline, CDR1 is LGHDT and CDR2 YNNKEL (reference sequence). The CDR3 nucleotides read TGTGCCAGCAGCCAAGGAGGGTGGGGTCCCTACGAGCAGTACTTC. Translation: CASSQGGWGPYEQYF.

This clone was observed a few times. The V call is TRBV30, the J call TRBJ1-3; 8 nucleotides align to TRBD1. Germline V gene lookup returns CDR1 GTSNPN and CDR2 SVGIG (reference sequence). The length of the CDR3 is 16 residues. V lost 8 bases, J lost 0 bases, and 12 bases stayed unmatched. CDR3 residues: CAGSSGQDFSGNTIYF. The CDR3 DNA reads TGTGCCGGTTCCTCGGGACAGGACTTCTCTGGAAACACCATATATTTT.

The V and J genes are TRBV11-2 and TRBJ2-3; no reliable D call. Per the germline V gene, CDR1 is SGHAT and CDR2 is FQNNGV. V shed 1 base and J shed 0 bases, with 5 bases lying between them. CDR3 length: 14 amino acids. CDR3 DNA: TGTGCCAGCAGCTTAGGGAGTAGCACAGATACGCAGTATTTT. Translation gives CASSLGSSTDTQYF.

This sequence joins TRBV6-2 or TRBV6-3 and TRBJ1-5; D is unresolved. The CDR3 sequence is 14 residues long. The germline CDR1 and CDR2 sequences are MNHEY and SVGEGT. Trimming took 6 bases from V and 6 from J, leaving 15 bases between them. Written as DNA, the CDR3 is TGTGCCAGCAGCCGTACCCCATCGGGTCAGCCCCAGCATTTT. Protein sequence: CASSRTPSGQPQHF.